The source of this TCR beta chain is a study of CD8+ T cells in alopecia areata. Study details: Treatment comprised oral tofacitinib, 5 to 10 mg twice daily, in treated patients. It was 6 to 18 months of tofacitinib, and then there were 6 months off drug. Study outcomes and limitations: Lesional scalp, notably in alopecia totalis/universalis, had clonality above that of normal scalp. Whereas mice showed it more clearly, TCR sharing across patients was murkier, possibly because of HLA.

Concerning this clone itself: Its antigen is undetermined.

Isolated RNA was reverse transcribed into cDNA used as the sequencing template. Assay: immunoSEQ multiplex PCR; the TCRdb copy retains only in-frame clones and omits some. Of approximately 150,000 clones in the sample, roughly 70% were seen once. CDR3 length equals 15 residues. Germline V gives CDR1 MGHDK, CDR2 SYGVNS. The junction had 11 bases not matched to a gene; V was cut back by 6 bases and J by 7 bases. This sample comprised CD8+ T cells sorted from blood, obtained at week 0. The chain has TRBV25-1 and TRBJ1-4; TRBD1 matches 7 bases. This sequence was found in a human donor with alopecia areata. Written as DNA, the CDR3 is TGTGCCAGCAGATCCAGGGGGAGGGTGGGTGAAAAACTGTTTTTT. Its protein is CASRSRGRVGEKLFF.